This T cell receptor (beta chain) was sequenced in a study of blood T cell repertoires in COVID-19. Background on the study: Samples came from the United States, Italy and Spain, spanning acute and convalescent COVID-19.

In germline, CDR1 is KGHSH, CDR2 LQKENI. CDR3 length equals 15 residues. Trimming stripped 0 bases from V and 8 bases from J, with 11 bases between. Authors' analysis steps: Amplification of reference gene primers provided the estimated nucleated cell counts. Clones were sequenced by immunoSEQ multiplex PCR, and TCRdb holds only the in-frame ones, with some missing. V, J and clone size derive from that table, while D and trimming were established from the DNA sequence. This sample has 85,000 to 130,000 clones, with around four fifths found just once. Sequenced input: peripheral blood. The receptor was isolated from a man aged 55 to 69 with acute or convalescent COVID-19. This rearrangement joins TRBV18 to TRBJ1-6; D might be TRBD1 (5 bases). CDR3 loop: CASSPPEGPDSPLHF. The DNA for the CDR3 is TGTGCCAGCTCACCACCGGAGGGACCGGATTCACCCCTCCACTTT. Full variable domain (rest looked up from reference TRBV18 and TRBJ1-6): NAGVMQNPRHLVRRRGQEARLRCSPMKGHSHVYWYRQLPEEGLKFMVYLQKENIIDESGMPKERFSAEFPKEGPSILRIQQVVRGDSAAYFCASSPPEGPDSPLHFGNGTRLTVT.